Shown below are 16 T cell receptor beta chains from a single sample sequenced in a study of blood T cell repertoires in COVID-19. Produced via immunoSEQ multiplex PCR; TCRdb's table is partial and in-frame only. The data contain roughly 250,000 clones, roughly 80% of them singletons. Sequencing was carried out using peripheral blood. The receptor set was obtained from a woman aged 70-85 years with acute or convalescent COVID-19.

The CDR3 loop reads CASSLGYTSTDTQYF. The CDR3 DNA reads as TGTGCCAGCAGCTTAGGTTATACTAGCACAGATACGCAGTATTTT. The chain is built from TRBV7-2 and TRBJ2-3; D unclear. Germline V gene lookup returns CDR1 SGHTA and CDR2 FQGNSA. The V end was cut by 1 base, the J end by 0 bases, with 8 bases between. This CDR3 is 15 amino acids long.

V usage is TRBV6-5 and J usage is TRBJ1-2; D remains ambiguous. CDR3 length equals 14 residues. Germline V lookup: CDR1 MNHEY, CDR2 SVGAGI. V dropped 4 bases and J dropped 4 bases, with 13 bases sitting between them. The CDR3 protein is CASSSPGLGYGYTF. In DNA form, the CDR3 reads TGTGCCAGCAGTTCCCCCGGACTCGGCTATGGCTACACCTTC.

V is TRBV15 and J is TRBJ2-5; 11 nucleotides match TRBD2. The V gene end was trimmed by 5 bases and the J gene end by 2 bases; junction bases not matched to a gene: 13. The germline V gene has CDR1 LNHNV and CDR2 YYDKDF (reference sequence). The length of the CDR3 is 18 residues. The CDR3 coding sequence is TGTGCCACCAGCCGAGGGCCGGGACTAGCGGATGCTCAAGAGACCCAGTACTTC. This sequence encodes CATSRGPGLADAQETQYF.

V gene TRBV27 combines with J gene TRBJ1-5; 8 positions match TRBD1. CDR3 length: 16 amino acids. V was clipped by 3 bases and J by 0 bases; unmatched bases: 4. Germline CDR1 is MNHEY and CDR2 is SMNVEV (reference sequence). The CDR3 DNA reads TGTGCCAGCAGTTTTTCAGGGGGCCTTAGCAATCAGCCCCAGCATTTT. It is translated as CASSFSGGLSNQPQHF.

This clone was recorded once. The V gene is TRBV19, the J gene TRBJ1-1, with TRBD1 as a possible D gene (5 bases). Trimming stripped 6 bases from V and 1 base from J, with 12 bases between. CDR3 length: 14 amino acids. Germline CDR1 and CDR2: LNHDA and SQIVND (reference sequence). The CDR3 is CASSRETANTEAFF. CDR3 coding DNA: TGTGCCAGTAGCAGGGAAACGGCGAACACTGAAGCTTTCTTT.

The V and J genes are TRBV27 and TRBJ2-6; D is possibly TRBD1 (6 bases). This CDR3 has 17 amino acids. Germline assignment: CDR1 MNHEY and CDR2 SMNVEV (reference sequence). V lost 2 bases and J lost 2, with 13 bases in between. CDR3 region: CASSLGQPAAGANVLTF. Here the CDR3 DNA reads TGTGCCAGCAGTTTAGGACAGCCAGCGGCTGGGGCCAACGTCCTGACTTTC. The full variable domain, completed using reference TRBV27 and TRBJ2-6, is EAQVTQNPRYLITVTGKKLTVTCSQNMNHEYMSWYRQDPGLGLRQIYYSMNVEVTDKGDVPEGYKVSRKEKRNFPLILESPSPNQTSLYFCASSLGQPAAGANVLTFGAGSRLTVL.

The V call is TRBV5-5, the J call TRBJ1-2; D might be TRBD1 (5 bases). The CDR3 extends over 15 amino acids. Germline CDR1 is SGHKS and CDR2 is YYEKEE (reference sequence). The V and J ends lost 0 bases and 5 bases respectively, with 14 bases between them. The CDR3 coding sequence is TGTGCCAGCAGCTTGGAGGCAGGGCTGGGGTATGGCTACACCTTC. This encodes CASSLEAGLGYGYTF.

The CDR3 loop is CASSLPSGGGIGYEQYF. CDR3 DNA: TGTGCCAGCAGCTTGCCTAGCGGGGGGGGGATAGGCTACGAGCAGTACTTC. The V and J genes are TRBV5-4 and TRBJ2-7; 12 bases agree with TRBD2. The CDR3 runs to 17 residues. Trimming cost V 1 base and J 3 bases; bases outside gene matches: 8. CDR1 is SGHNT, CDR2 YYREEE, per germline (reference sequence).

This clone was seen a handful of times. This sequence joins TRBV15 and TRBJ1-5, with D tentatively TRBD1 (6 bases). Germline loops: CDR1 LNHNV, CDR2 YYDKDF (reference sequence). Between the trimmed V and J ends, which lost 1 base and 6 bases, there was a span of 13 bases. The CDR3 runs 15 residues. The CDR3 bases are TGTGCCACCAGCAGAGGGGACATATTACTTCAGCCCCAGCATTTT. It yields the protein CATSRGDILLQPQHF. Using reference TRBV15 and TRBJ1-5 for the parts outside the CDR3, the full variable domain is DAMVIQNPRYQVTQFGKPVTLSCSQTLNHNVMYWYQQKSSQAPKLLFHYYDKDFNNEADTPDNFQSRRPNTSFCFLDIRSPGLGDTAMYLCATSRGDILLQPQHFGDGTRLSIL.

V is TRBV27 and J is TRBJ1-2; D may be TRBD1 (6 bases). This CDR3 region has 14 residues. The germline CDR1 and CDR2 sequences are MNHEY and SMNVEV (reference sequence). V lost 5 bases, J lost 4 bases, and 14 bases lay in between. For the CDR3, the DNA is TGTGCCAGCAGTCTGGGACAAGGCCTCTATGGCTACACCTTC. Protein sequence: CASSLGQGLYGYTF.

The chain joins TRBV4-1 to TRBJ2-7; D remains unclear. Germline V gene sequence: CDR1 MGHRA, CDR2 YSYEKL. The CDR3 loop spans 15 amino acids. V was cut by 1 base and J by 3 bases, with 13 bases left in between. The CDR3 region has the DNA TGCGCCAGCAGCCAAGCCCAGGAAGTTGACTACGAGCAGTACTTC. Its protein is CASSQAQEVDYEQYF.

This clone was seen a handful of times. This chain uses TRBV3-1 (or the pseudogene TRBV3-2) with TRBJ1-1; tentative D call: TRBD1 (5 bases). Trimming cost V 5 bases and J 8 bases, with 12 bases left between them. Looked up from germline, CDR1 is LGHDT and CDR2 is YNNKEL (reference sequence). CDR3 size: 12 residues. CDR3 sequence: CASSKPGLEAFF. The CDR3 coding sequence is TGTGCCAGCAGCAAGCCGGGACTCGAAGCTTTCTTT.

The chain carries TRBV7-8 and TRBJ2-3, with TRBD2 matching over 9 bases. This CDR3 is built from 15 residues. Germline V CDR1 and CDR2: SGHVS, FQNEAQ. Losses at the gene ends were 3 bases for V and 3 bases for J; bases not matched to a gene: 4. As DNA, the CDR3 is TGTGCCAGCAGCTTGGCGGGGGGGGTAACAGATACGCAGTATTTT. This gives the protein CASSLAGGVTDTQYF.

CDR3 protein: CASSPSTGGKTGELFF. CDR3 sequence (DNA): TGTGCCAGCAGCCCCTCGACAGGGGGCAAGACCGGGGAGCTGTTTTTT. The chain combines TRBV3-1 (or the pseudogene TRBV3-2) with TRBJ2-2, with 10 nucleotides matching TRBD1. From germline, CDR1 is LGHDT and CDR2 YNNKEL (reference sequence). The CDR3 extends over 16 amino acids. V was clipped by 4 bases and J by 5 bases; unmatched bases: 7.

This clone turned up a few times. The J gene is TRBJ2-3, the V gene TRBV4-1, with D possibly matching TRBD2 (5 bases). CDR3 size: 16 residues. Trimming shortened V by 0 bases and J by 1 base, and 11 bases separated the two germline ends. The germline V gene encodes CDR1 MGHRA and CDR2 YSYEKL. CDR3: CASSQDPGVRTDTQYF. The CDR3 bases are TGCGCCAGCAGCCAAGATCCCGGGGTCCGCACAGATACGCAGTATTTT.

Notes on this clone: Other DNA sequences of this sample code for an identical CDR3. The V and J genes are TRBV6-2 or TRBV6-3 and TRBJ1-1; no reliable D call. CDR1 is MNHEY and CDR2 is SVGEGT in the germline V gene. This CDR3 has 13 amino acids. V dropped 0 bases and J dropped 4 bases, with 6 bases sitting between them. As DNA, the CDR3 is TGTGCCAGCAGTTACTCCCGAGGCACTGAAGCTTTCTTT. Its protein product is CASSYSRGTEAFF.